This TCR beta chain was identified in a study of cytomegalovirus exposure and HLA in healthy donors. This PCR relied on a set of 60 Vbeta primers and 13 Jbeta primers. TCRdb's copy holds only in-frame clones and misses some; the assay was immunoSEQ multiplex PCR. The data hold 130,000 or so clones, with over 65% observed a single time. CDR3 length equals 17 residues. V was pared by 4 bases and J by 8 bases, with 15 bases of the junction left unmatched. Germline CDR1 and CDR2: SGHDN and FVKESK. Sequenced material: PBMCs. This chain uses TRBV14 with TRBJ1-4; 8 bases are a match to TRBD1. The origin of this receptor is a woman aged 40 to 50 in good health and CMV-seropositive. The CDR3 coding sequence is TGTGCCAGCAGCCGCACCGGGACAGGCCTAGCTGGCGAAAAACTGTTTTTT. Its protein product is CASSRTGTGLAGEKLFF.